Reported below is one T cell receptor (beta chain). The target antigen is unknown. Germline V lookup: CDR1 SGHRS, CDR2 YFSETQ. V lost 4 bases to trimming and J lost 9 bases, with 14 bases between them. The CDR3 contains 13 residues. The sample is drawn from a study of graft-versus-host responses after intestinal transplantation. The data were produced by immunoSEQ multiplex PCR, yet TCRdb's version contains in-frame clones alone and is incomplete. The sample holds about 98,000 clones, 80% to 85% seen once. This rearrangement joins TRBV5-1 to TRBJ1-5, with D unclear. The TCR originated in a human donor who received an intestinal transplant. The sample was unstimulated CD8+ T cells sorted from spleen or lymph node cells, taken before intestinal transplant. CDR3 region: CASSPRGRRPQHF. CDR3 bases: TGCGCCAGCAGCCCCCGAGGGCGAAGGCCCCAGCATTTT.